What follows describes a single T cell receptor (beta chain). This specimen comes from a study of T-cell memory formation after mild COVID-19. TCRdb passed the 5' RACE reads through MiXCR, listing each CDR3 protein once. This sample has 300,000 to 400,000 distinct CDR3 sequences, with roughly 13% found just once. V was clipped by 2 bases and J by 6 bases, with 10 bases between them. In germline, CDR1 is SGHDN, CDR2 FVKESK. This CDR3 has 13 amino acids. Sequences were obtained from PBMCs or a T cell subset sorted from them (not recorded which). The chain is built from TRBV14 and TRBJ1-1, with D unclear. The sequence came from a man aged 18 to 29 who had mild COVID-19 (a few samples of this study predate the infection). Cell type and time point are not known. CDR3 sequence reads: CASSQFSNAEAFF. Written as DNA, the CDR3 is TGTGCCAGCAGCCAATTCAGTAACGCTGAAGCTTTCTTT.